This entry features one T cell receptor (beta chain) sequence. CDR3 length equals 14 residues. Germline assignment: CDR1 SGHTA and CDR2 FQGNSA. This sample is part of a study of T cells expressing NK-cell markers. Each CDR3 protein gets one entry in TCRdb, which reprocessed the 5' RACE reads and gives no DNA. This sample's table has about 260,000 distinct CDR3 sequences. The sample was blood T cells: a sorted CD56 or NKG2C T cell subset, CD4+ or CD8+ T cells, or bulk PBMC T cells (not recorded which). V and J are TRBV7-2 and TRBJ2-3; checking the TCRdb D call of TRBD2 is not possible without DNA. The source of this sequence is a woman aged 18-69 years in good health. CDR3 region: CASSQAVLADTQYF. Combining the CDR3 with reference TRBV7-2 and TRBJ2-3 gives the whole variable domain GAGVSQSPSNKVTEKGKDVELRCDPISGHTALYWYRQSLGQGLEFLIYFQGNSAPDKSGLPSDRFSAERTGGSVSTLTIQRTQQEDSAVYLCASSQAVLADTQYFGPGTRLTVL.